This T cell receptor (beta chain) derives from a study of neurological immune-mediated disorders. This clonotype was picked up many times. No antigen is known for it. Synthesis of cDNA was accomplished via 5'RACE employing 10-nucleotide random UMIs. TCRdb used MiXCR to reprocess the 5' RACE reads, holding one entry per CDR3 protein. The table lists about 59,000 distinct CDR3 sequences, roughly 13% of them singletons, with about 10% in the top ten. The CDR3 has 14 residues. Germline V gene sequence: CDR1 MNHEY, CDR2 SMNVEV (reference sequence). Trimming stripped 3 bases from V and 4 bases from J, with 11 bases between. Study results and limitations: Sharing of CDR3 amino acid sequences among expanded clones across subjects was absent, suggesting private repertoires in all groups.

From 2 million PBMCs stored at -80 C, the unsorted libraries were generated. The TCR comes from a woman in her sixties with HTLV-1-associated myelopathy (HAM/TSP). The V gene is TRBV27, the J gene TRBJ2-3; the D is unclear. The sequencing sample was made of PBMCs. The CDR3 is CASSLFVNSDTQYF. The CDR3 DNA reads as TGTGCCAGCAGTTTGTTTGTGAATTCAGATACGCAGTATTTT.